These T cell receptor beta chains were read from a single sample in a study of a mutant IDH1 vaccine in newly diagnosed glioma. Clones were sequenced by immunoSEQ multiplex PCR, and TCRdb holds only the in-frame ones, with some missing. Here the sample spans about 33,000 clones, more than 85% being singletons. The sequencing used PBMCs, collected from a glioma patient treated with radiotherapy, temozolomide or both. The receptors here all came from a woman in her 40s with glioma. Each CDR3 is given with its conserved first and last residue. Each record gives: V gene, CDR3 protein.

>TRBV15
CATSREDPGINPTQYF
>TRBV7-6
CASSLAGHPNTEAFF
>TRBV10-1
CASSEAEFSEAFF
>TRBV29-1
CSVQQGSGTEAFF
>TRBV5-1
CASSLAGGQETQYF
>TRBV20-1
CTSYTDTQYF
>TRBV5-1
CASSLELAGWNTEAFF
>TRBV5-1
CASQRGGRNEQFF
>TRBV19
CASSATGTYRNEQFF
>TRBV6-5
CASSYSAFGELFF
>TRBV2
CASTKAGGGDTEAFF
>TRBV19
CASSIVPENYGYTF
>TRBV9
CARGTSSYEQYF
>TRBV4-3
CASSQEIGGHYGYTF
>TRBV20-1
CSAHRQYGYTF
>TRBV2
CASKYPEGGSYEQYF
>TRBV5-1
CASSLGKEGGGYTF
>TRBV2
CASSAGNTGELFF
>TRBV25-1
CASSEGGSGNQETQYF
>TRBV6-6
CASSRQDTNYGYTF
>TRBV20-1
CSAYRVGYTF
>TRBV6-5
CASSHPPQETQYF
>TRBV2
CASSEYNTNNEQFF
>TRBV15
CATSRDLPWEKLFF
>TRBV2
CASSGLGGAGAFF
>TRBV21-1
CASSTDTQYF
>TRBV7-8
CASSLGGVPFF
>TRBV5-1
CASSLDLPGYEQYF
>TRBV7-2
CASSFWSDYSNQPQHF
>TRBV6-5
CASSYSRSQETQYF
>TRBV2
CASSADQSNYGYTF
>TRBV6-1
CASSDGGRRETQYF
>TRBV27
CASSRGSHYEQYF
>TRBV7-2
CASSVNRGQNYGYTF
>TRBV10-3
CAISPRTGTGNTIYF
>TRBV6-5
CASTLAGGLQETQYF
>TRBV13
CASSLGVDTQYF
>TRBV5-1
CASSLSAGSYEQYF
>TRBV2
CASSQGLAGFNEQFF
>TRBV5-5
CASSFRVLEAYEQYF
>TRBV19
CASSLRTGSLTEAFF
>TRBV4-1
CASSPGQGVGYGYTF
>TRBV5-4
CASRRGDEADTQYF
>TRBV27
CASSNSGMAYEQYF
>TRBV19
CASSMGENTEAFF
>TRBV27
CASSPDRGLVYGYTF
>TRBV18
CASSPPGQLLEQYF
>TRBV10-1
CASSESALAGASNTGELFF
>TRBV4-3
CASSRGTSGGGVTGELFF
>TRBV25-1
CASSEVVGSTDTQYF
>TRBV4-1
CASSQFPPGLIYEQYF
>TRBV5-6
CASSSRTGVVLETQYF
>TRBV5-4
CASSLDTKNYGYTF
>TRBV29-1
CSVGSGTGGEKLFF
>TRBV7-2
CASSLRQVGTSYGYTF
>TRBV2
CASRLAGGTDTQYF
>TRBV7-2
CASSLANYGYTF
>TRBV6-1
CASSERGNQPQHF
>TRBV4-3
CASSQGPGAKNSPLHF